Listed below are T cell receptor beta chains from one sample, sequenced in a study of PD-L1 blockade in urothelial cancer. The method was immunoSEQ multiplex PCR; TCRdb's version includes in-frame clones alone and lacks a portion of them. The data hold 57,000 or so clones, with almost 85% observed a single time. Sequences were derived from PBMCs, sampled around atezolizumab (anti-PD-L1) treatment. These receptors all come from a man aged 65 to 79 with urothelial cancer. Each CDR3 is given without its conserved first and last residue. Part of the rows lack a size; the others show once, few, many or a class for expanded clones.

>TRBV7-2|NA
ASSRDRGQPQH
>TRBV27|NA
ASSLAGGNYGYT
>TRBV7-9|NA
ASTEVNTGLTEAF
>TRBV7-3|NA
ASSLTLAGAYNEQF
>TRBV28|once
ASSLLTGGKAEAF
>TRBV5-1|NA
ASSLTAKGVLSGNTIY
>TRBV5-1|NA
ASSFGAGGGSNEQF
>TRBV14|NA
ASSQSLAFSYEQY
>TRBV19|NA
ASSGWGGNQPQH
>TRBV6-1|NA
ASSISSVTYEQY
>TRBV2|once
ASSESPGAVQPQH
>TRBV10-3|NA
AISPGMNQPQH
>TRBV7-8|NA
ASSFDRGSRGYT
>TRBV19|NA
ASSMDDRQQY
>TRBV5-5|NA
ASSSPGGAAYEQY
>TRBV19|once
ASSITGTSGGDTQY
>TRBV5-1|NA
ASSSTSGSYNEQF
>TRBV15|NA
ATSSTGDNEQY
>TRBV30|NA
AWRRTSYNEQF
>TRBV7-2|NA
ASSLEQGASTEAF
>TRBV6-1|once
ASRAGLTTDTQY
>TRBV28|NA
ASRLGGYEQY
>TRBV2|NA
ASSVEQGGQPQH
>TRBV20-1|NA
SAKRGYEQY
>TRBV18|NA
ASSPGMTGEDQPQH
>TRBV28|NA
ASRGTGGIYGYT
>TRBV7-6|once
ASSFNRGQIQETQY
>TRBV19|NA
ASSSLPGLNQPQH
>TRBV2|NA
ASSGDRGSAF
>TRBV7-9|NA
ASSLLTGYT
>TRBV11-1|NA
ASSFGGAGTEAF
>TRBV5-4|NA
ASSRKAGEVTDTQY
>TRBV7-2|NA
ASSIQGGREQY
>TRBV13|once
ASSPDLGNEQF
>TRBV7-9|NA
ASSPRVDIQY
>TRBV6-6|NA
ASRARSDSEQF
>TRBV5-1|NA
ASTLQASTDTQY
>TRBV18|NA
ASSPTGDQPQH
>TRBV19|NA
ASKGLDTDTQY
>TRBV7-8|NA
ASSLAGTASPLNEQF
>TRBV25-1|NA
ASSEYRSSGELF
>TRBV5-1|NA
ASSPGTGYSNQPQH